This TCR beta chain was sequenced in a study of T cell clonality in common variable immunodeficiency. Study conclusions and caveats: Shared TCRbeta clones were fewer between CVID subjects than controls. Patient heterogeneity in the CVID cohort limited correlations between repertoire features and clinical complications.

Caucasian heritage predominated among both patients and controls. Each donor provided about 4.5 to 8.5 ml of heparinized whole blood. This clone was counted at least ten times. Antigen: not known. The missing CDR3 end, 3 residues past where the read stops, is filled in from the germline J gene. Assay used: immunoSEQ multiplex PCR; TCRdb lists only in-frame clones, some missing. The sample includes around 50,000 clones, none of them occurring once. The V gene lost 7 bases and the J gene lost 6 bases, with 17 bases spanning the gap. Looked up from germline, CDR1 is SQVTM and CDR2 is ANQGSEA. This CDR3 has 13 amino acids.

Input material: peripheral blood mononuclear cells. The chain couples TRBV29-1 to TRBJ2-3; D possibly corresponds to TRBD1 (5 bases). This TCR was sampled from a person aged 18 to 69 in good health. The sequenced part of the CDR3 DNA is TGCAGCGGTGGGGCACCAAATCGGGATACG. Its translation is CSGGAPNRDT. In full, the CDR3 reads CSGGAPNRDTQYF.